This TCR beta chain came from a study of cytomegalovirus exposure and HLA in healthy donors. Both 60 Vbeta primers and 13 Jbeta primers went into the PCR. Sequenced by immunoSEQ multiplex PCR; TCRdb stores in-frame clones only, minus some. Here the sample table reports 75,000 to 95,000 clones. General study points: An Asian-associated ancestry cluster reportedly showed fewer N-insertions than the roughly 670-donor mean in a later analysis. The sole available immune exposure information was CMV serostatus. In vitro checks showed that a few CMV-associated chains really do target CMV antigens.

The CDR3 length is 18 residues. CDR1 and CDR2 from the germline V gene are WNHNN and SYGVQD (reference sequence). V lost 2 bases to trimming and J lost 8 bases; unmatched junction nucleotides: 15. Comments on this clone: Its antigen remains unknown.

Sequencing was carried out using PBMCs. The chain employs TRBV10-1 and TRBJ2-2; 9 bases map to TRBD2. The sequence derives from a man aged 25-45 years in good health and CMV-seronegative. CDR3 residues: CASSEIGIGQREAGELFF. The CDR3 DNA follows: TGCGCCAGCAGTGAGATCGGGATCGGGCAGCGGGAGGCGGGGGAGCTGTTTTTT.